Listed below are T cell receptor beta chains from one sample, sequenced in a study of T cell clonotyping in hematopoietic cell transplantation. Measured with immunoSEQ multiplex PCR; TCRdb has only the in-frame clones, and not every one. The sample consists of about 29,000 clones, 80% to 95% of them appearing once. The sequencing here drew on PBMCs, taken 100 days after allogeneic stem cell transplant. Receptor source: a female patient in her forties or fifties who had an allogeneic stem cell transplant from a related donor, so the T cells may come from the graft donor. Some clones in this sample may be carry-over from other donors' samples. Both conserved end residues are part of each CDR3. The D gene is left open where the match is weak. Not every row has a clone size; where given, it reads once, few, many or a size class.

V gene,D gene,clone size,J gene,CDR3 DNA,CDR3 protein
TRBV4-3,TRBD1,.,TRBJ2-7,TGCGCCAGCAGCCAAGATCCAGCGGGACAGGGCAGCTCCTACGAGCAGTACTTC,CASSQDPAGQGSSYEQYF
TRBV13,TRBD2,.,TRBJ2-3,TGTGCCAGCAGCTTAGAATTACGGGACTACAACACAGATACGCAGTATTTT,CASSLELRDYNTDTQYF
TRBV11-2,.,.,TRBJ1-2,TGTGCCAGCAGCTTAGATCCGGCAGGAGAGTATGGCTACACCTTC,CASSLDPAGEYGYTF
TRBV6-9,.,.,TRBJ2-7,TGTGCCAGCAGTTCGGGGGCGTACGAGCAGTACTTC,CASSSGAYEQYF
TRBV5-1,.,.,TRBJ2-7,TGCGCCAGCAGCCCCAGGGCCTTCTCCTACGAGCAGTACTTC,CASSPRAFSYEQYF
TRBV7-2,TRBD2,.,TRBJ2-3,TGTGCCAGCAGCTTAGGCTCTAGCGGGGGGATCACAGATACGCAGTATTTT,CASSLGSSGGITDTQYF
TRBV5-8,.,once,TRBJ2-1,TGTGCCAGCAGCTTGGAGCGGTCCTACAATGAGCAGTTCTTC,CASSLERSYNEQFF
TRBV9,TRBD2,.,TRBJ2-2,TGTGCCAGCAGCGTAGAGGGATTGGGGGGGGCCGGGGAGCTGTTTTTT,CASSVEGLGGAGELFF
TRBV7-9,TRBD2,.,TRBJ2-5,TGTGCCAGCAGCTTCGGACTAGCGGGGCCAGGTGGGGAGACCCAGTACTTC,CASSFGLAGPGGETQYF
TRBV20-1,.,.,TRBJ2-7,TGCAGTGCTAGAGAGGACTACGAGCAGTACTTC,CSAREDYEQYF
TRBV30,.,.,TRBJ1-1,TGTGCCTGGTCCAGAACCGTAATGAACACTGAAGCTTTCTTT,CAWSRTVMNTEAFF
TRBV19,TRBD2,once,TRBJ2-3,TGTGCCAGTAGTATGACGGGGGGGACAGATACGCAGTATTTT,CASSMTGGTDTQYF
TRBV2,TRBD1,.,TRBJ1-2,TGTGCCAGCCTCCTTAGGTCAGGGGGCTGGGGCTACACCTTC,CASLLRSGGWGYTF
TRBV5-1,.,once,TRBJ2-7,TGCGCCAGCAGCTTGGGGGATTGGACATCCTACGAGCAGTACTTC,CASSLGDWTSYEQYF
TRBV7-6,TRBD1,.,TRBJ1-4,TGTGCCAGCAGCTTCGACAGGGGCGAAAAACTGTTTTTT,CASSFDRGEKLFF
TRBV25-1,.,medium-sized,TRBJ1-2,TGTGCCAGCAGTGAATTTGAACAGTTCTATGGCTACACCTTC,CASSEFEQFYGYTF
TRBV30,.,.,TRBJ2-1,TGTGCCTGGAGTCCCAATTCCCAGGGAAATGAGCAGTTCTTC,CAWSPNSQGNEQFF
TRBV30,TRBD1,.,TRBJ1-2,TGTGCCTGGAGTAGGGACAGGGCTATATCTTATGGCTACACCTTC,CAWSRDRAISYGYTF
TRBV10-3,.,.,TRBJ2-7,TGTGCCATCAGGAGCGGTTCCTACGAGCAGTACTTC,CAIRSGSYEQYF
TRBV11-3,.,.,TRBJ2-1,TGTGCCAGCAGCTTATTGGTCGACAATGAGCAGTTCTTC,CASSLLVDNEQFF
TRBV13,.,.,TRBJ2-1,TGTGCCAGCAGCGCCCCGGGGGCCGGGTACAATGAGCAGTTCTTC,CASSAPGAGYNEQFF
TRBV4-1,.,.,TRBJ2-1,TGCGCCAGCAGCCACAGGGGAGGGAATGAGCAGTTCTTC,CASSHRGGNEQFF
TRBV5-1,.,.,TRBJ1-2,TGCGCCAGCAGCTTGGGGCCCTCTAACTATGGCTACACCTTC,CASSLGPSNYGYTF
TRBV7-2,.,.,TRBJ2-7,TGTGCCAGCAGCCCAGTCCACTCCTACGAGCAGTACTTC,CASSPVHSYEQYF
TRBV7-2,.,once,TRBJ2-7,TGTGCCAGCAGCTTACCACAAGACTACGAGCAGTACTTC,CASSLPQDYEQYF
TRBV6-1,TRBD2,.,TRBJ2-5,TGTGCCAGCACCTTCATAGCGGGGGCCAACAAACCGTACTTC,CASTFIAGANKPYF
TRBV27,.,.,TRBJ2-7,TGTGCCAGCACCAGGGGCTACCGCTACGAGCAGTACTTC,CASTRGYRYEQYF
TRBV6-6,TRBD1,.,TRBJ2-1,TGTGCCGGTTCCATGACAGGGGGAAGGAGTGAGCAGTTCTTC,CAGSMTGGRSEQFF
TRBV7-8,TRBD2,.,TRBJ2-2,TGTGCCAGCAATTATAGATTGTGGCTAGCGGATCCCGGGGAGCTGTTTTTT,CASNYRLWLADPGELFF
TRBV15,.,.,TRBJ2-7,TGTGCCACGGCAAGCCCGGGATACGAGCAGTACTTC,CATASPGYEQYF
TRBV2,.,once,TRBJ1-2,TGTGCCAGCACCCAGGAGGGGGGCGTTGGCTACACCTTC,CASTQEGGVGYTF
TRBV7-2,TRBD2,.,TRBJ2-1,TGTGCCAGCAGTCCTTCCCGCGGGGGGTACAATGAGCAGTTCTTC,CASSPSRGGYNEQFF
TRBV7-2,.,.,TRBJ1-2,TGTGCCAGCAGCTTAGTACAGGGTAACTATGGCTACACCTTC,CASSLVQGNYGYTF
TRBV6-5,.,.,TRBJ1-3,TGTGCCAGCGGACGACTGTCCTCTGGAAACACCATATATTTT,CASGRLSSGNTIYF
TRBV27,.,once,TRBJ1-1,TGTGCCAGCAGTTTATCGAGTCTTGGGAACACTGAAGCTTTCTTT,CASSLSSLGNTEAFF
TRBV9,.,.,TRBJ1-5,TGTGCCAGCAGCGTAGGAGGTCGGGGCAATCAGCCCCAGCATTTT,CASSVGGRGNQPQHF
TRBV5-4,.,.,TRBJ1-6,TGTGCCAGCAGTTTGGGACTCCAAACAAATTCACCCCTCCACTTT,CASSLGLQTNSPLHF
TRBV11-2,TRBD1,.,TRBJ2-7,TGTGCCAGCAGCCGGGACAGGAGTTACGAGCAGTACTTC,CASSRDRSYEQYF
TRBV4-2,TRBD1,.,TRBJ2-7,TGTGCCAGCAGCTCTCCGGGGACAGTTTTTTCCGAGCAGTACTTC,CASSSPGTVFSEQYF
TRBV7-9,.,.,TRBJ1-1,TGTGCCAGCAGCTTCTCCACTGAAGCTTTCTTT,CASSFSTEAFF
TRBV6-6,.,.,TRBJ1-1,TGTGCCAGCACCCAGTGGTCGGGGGGCACTGAAGCTTTCTTT,CASTQWSGGTEAFF
TRBV5-1,.,.,TRBJ1-1,TGCGCCAGCAGCCCCCGGGGAGAAGGGAACACTGAAGCTTTCTTT,CASSPRGEGNTEAFF
TRBV10-3,.,.,TRBJ2-1,TGTGCCATCAGTGAGACCGGGACTGCCTTCAATGAGCAGTTCTTC,CAISETGTAFNEQFF
TRBV14,.,few,TRBJ2-2,TGTGCCAGCAGCCAAGCCGGGGAGCTGTTTTTT,CASSQAGELFF
TRBV18,.,.,TRBJ2-3,TGTGCCAGCTCACCTCCGACAGGGAGGGTAAGAACAGATACGCAGTATTTT,CASSPPTGRVRTDTQYF
TRBV29-1,.,.,TRBJ2-7,TGCAGCGTTGAAACCTGGGCGGGCTCCTACGAGCAGTACTTC,CSVETWAGSYEQYF
TRBV19,.,.,TRBJ1-2,TGTGCCAGTAATCGGGGGTTCAACTATGGCTACACCTTC,CASNRGFNYGYTF